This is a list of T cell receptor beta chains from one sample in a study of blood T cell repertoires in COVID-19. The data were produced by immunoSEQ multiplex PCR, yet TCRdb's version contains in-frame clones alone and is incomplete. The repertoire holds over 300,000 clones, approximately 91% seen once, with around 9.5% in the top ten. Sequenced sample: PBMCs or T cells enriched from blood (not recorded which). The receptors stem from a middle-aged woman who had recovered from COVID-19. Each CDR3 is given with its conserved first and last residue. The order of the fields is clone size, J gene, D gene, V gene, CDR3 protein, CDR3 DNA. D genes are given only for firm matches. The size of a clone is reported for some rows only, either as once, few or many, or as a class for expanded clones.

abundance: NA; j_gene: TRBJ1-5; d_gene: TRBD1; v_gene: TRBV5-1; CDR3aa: CASSFTGGGQPQHF; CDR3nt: TGCGCCAGCAGCTTCACAGGGGGCGGTCAGCCCCAGCATTTT
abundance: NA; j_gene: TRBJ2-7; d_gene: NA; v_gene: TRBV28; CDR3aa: CASTVPGSNYEQYF; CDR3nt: TGTGCCAGCACCGTTCCCGGGAGCAACTACGAGCAGTACTTC
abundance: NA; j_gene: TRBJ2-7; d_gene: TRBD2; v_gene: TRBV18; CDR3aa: CASSPTTGGSYEQYF; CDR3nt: TGTGCCAGCTCACCTACCACGGGAGGTTCCTACGAGCAGTACTTC
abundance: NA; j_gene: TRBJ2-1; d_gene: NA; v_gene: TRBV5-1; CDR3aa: CASSPSGGGQFF; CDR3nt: TGCGCCAGCAGCCCGAGTGGTGGCGGGCAGTTCTTC
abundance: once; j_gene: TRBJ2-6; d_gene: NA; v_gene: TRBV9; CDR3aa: CASSATQGYSSGANVLTF; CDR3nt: TGTGCCAGCAGCGCTACACAGGGATATAGCTCTGGGGCCAACGTCCTGACTTTC
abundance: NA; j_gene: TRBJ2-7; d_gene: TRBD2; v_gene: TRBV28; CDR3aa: CASSSVSGFSYEQYF; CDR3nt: TGTGCCAGCAGTTCAGTTAGCGGGTTCTCCTACGAGCAGTACTTC
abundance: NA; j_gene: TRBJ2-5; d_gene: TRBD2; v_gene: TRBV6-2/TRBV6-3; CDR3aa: CASSFGGAQETQYF; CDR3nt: TGTGCCAGCAGTTTCGGGGGGGCTCAAGAGACCCAGTACTTC
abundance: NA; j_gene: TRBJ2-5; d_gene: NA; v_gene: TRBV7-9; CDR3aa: CASSYLGVSGETQYF; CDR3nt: TGTGCCAGCAGCTACCTGGGAGTTAGTGGGGAGACCCAGTACTTC
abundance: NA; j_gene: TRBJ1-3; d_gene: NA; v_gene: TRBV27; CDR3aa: CASSGIKPRSQQGVGNTIYF; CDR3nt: TGTGCCAGCAGTGGGATTAAGCCCCGGTCCCAACAGGGTGTAGGGAACACCATATATTTT
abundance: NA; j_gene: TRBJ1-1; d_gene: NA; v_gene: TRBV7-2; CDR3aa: CASSLVRDTEAFF; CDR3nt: TGTGCCAGCAGCTTAGTGAGGGATACTGAAGCTTTCTTT
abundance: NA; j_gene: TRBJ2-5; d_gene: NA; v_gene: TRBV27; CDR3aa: CASNDGGETQYF; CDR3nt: TGTGCCAGCAACGACGGAGGAGAGACCCAGTACTTC
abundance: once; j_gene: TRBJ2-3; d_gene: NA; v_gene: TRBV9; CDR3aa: CASSVVPAADTQYF; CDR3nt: TGTGCCAGCAGCGTAGTCCCAGCGGCAGATACGCAGTATTTT
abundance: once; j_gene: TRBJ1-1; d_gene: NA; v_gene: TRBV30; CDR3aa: CAWSLGGHTEAFF; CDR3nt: TGTGCCTGGAGCCTAGGGGGACACACTGAAGCTTTCTTT
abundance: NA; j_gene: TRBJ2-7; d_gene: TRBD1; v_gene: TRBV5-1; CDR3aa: CASSWTGGHGDEQYF; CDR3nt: TGCGCCAGCAGCTGGACAGGGGGCCATGGGGACGAGCAGTACTTC
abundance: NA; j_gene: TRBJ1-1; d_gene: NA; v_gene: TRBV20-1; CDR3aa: CSASGAWGDTEAFF; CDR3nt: TGCAGTGCCAGTGGGGCGTGGGGGGACACTGAAGCTTTCTTT
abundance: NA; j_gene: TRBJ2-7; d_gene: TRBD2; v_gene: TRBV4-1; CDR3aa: CASSQDQAGASYEQYF; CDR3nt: TGCGCCAGCAGCCAAGATCAAGCGGGAGCCTCCTACGAGCAGTACTTC
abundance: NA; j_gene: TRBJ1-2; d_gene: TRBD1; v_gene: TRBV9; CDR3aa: CASSVARGGQGVTPYGYTF; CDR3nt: TGTGCCAGCAGCGTAGCTCGCGGGGGACAGGGGGTCACCCCGTATGGCTACACCTTC
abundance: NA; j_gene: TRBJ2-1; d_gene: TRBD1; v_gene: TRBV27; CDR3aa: CASSSRQGSYNEQFF; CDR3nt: TGTGCCAGCAGTTCCAGACAGGGCTCCTACAATGAGCAGTTCTTC
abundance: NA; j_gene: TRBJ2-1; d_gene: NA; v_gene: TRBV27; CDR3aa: CASSLWEGGEQFF; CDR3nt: TGTGCCAGCAGTTTATGGGAGGGGGGTGAGCAGTTCTTC
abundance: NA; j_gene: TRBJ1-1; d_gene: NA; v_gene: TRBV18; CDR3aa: CASSPRGLGDTEAFF; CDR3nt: TGTGCCAGCTCACCAAGGGGCTTAGGGGACACTGAAGCTTTCTTT
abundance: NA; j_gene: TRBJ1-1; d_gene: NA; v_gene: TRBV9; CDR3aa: CASSLGWATEAFF; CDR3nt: TGTGCCAGCAGCCTAGGTTGGGCCACTGAAGCTTTCTTT
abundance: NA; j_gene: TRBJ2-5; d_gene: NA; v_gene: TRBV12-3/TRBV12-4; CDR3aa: CASSFYGETQYF; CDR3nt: TGTGCCAGCAGTTTTTACGGTGAGACCCAGTACTTC
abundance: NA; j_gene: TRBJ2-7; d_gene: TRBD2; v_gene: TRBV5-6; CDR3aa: CASRLAGGTYEQYF; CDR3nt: TGTGCCAGCAGGCTAGCGGGAGGTACCTACGAGCAGTACTTC
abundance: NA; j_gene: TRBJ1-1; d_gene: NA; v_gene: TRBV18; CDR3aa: CASSPPGWTENTEAFF; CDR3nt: TGTGCCAGCTCACCACCAGGATGGACAGAGAACACTGAAGCTTTCTTT
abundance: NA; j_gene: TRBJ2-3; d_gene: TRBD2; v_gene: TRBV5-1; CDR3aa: CASSLAAGGSNTQYF; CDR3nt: TGCGCCAGCAGCTTGGCAGCGGGAGGTTCGAATACGCAGTATTTT
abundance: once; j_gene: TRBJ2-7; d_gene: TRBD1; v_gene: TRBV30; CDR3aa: CAWGTAYYEQYF; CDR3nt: TGTGCCTGGGGGACAGCCTACTACGAGCAGTACTTC
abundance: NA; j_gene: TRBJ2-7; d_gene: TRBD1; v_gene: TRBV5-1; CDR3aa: CASSLEGDSSYEQYF; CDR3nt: TGCGCCAGCAGCTTGGAGGGGGACAGCTCCTACGAGCAGTACTTC
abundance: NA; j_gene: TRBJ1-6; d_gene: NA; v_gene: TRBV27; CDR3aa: CASSFPPSRQNSPLHF; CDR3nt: TGTGCCAGCAGTTTCCCCCCGTCCAGGCAGAATTCACCCCTCCACTTT
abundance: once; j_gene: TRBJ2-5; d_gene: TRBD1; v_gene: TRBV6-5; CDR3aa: CASSYVRGRETQYF; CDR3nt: TGTGCCAGCAGTTACGTCAGGGGGAGAGAGACCCAGTACTTC
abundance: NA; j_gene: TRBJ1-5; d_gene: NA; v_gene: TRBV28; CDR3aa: CASTPRGFRNQPQHF; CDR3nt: TGTGCCAGCACCCCCCGCGGATTCCGCAATCAGCCCCAGCATTTT
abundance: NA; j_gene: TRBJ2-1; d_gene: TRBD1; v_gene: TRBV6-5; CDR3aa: CASSTTGALNEQFF; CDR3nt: TGTGCCAGCAGTACGACAGGGGCCCTCAATGAGCAGTTCTTC
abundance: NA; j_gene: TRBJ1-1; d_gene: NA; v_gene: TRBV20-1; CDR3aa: CSASQEGTEAFF; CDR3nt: TGCAGTGCTAGTCAGGAAGGTACTGAAGCTTTCTTT